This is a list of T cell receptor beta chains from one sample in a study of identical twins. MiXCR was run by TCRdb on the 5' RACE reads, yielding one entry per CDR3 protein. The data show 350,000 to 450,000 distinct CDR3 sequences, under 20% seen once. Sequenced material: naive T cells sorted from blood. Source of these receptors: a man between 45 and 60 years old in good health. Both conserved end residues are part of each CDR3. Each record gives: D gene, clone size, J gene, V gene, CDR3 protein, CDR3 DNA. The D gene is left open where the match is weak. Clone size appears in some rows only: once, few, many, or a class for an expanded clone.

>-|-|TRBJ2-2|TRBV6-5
CASSSFSETGELFF
TGTGCCAGCAGTTCCTTTTCGGAGACCGGGGAGCTGTTTTTT
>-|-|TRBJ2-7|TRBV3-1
CASSQSRGRNSYF
TGTGCCAGCAGCCAGAGTCGGGGGCGGAATAGTTACTTC
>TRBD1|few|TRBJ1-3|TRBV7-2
CASSLAGTGNGNTIYF
TGTGCCAGCAGCTTGGCCGGGACAGGGAATGGAAACACCATATATTTT
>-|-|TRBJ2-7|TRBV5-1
CASSSDGNYEQYF
TGCGCCAGCAGCTCGGACGGGAACTACGAGCAGTACTTC
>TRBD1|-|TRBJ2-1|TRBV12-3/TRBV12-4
CASKNDRAGYNEQFF
TGTGCCAGCAAAAACGACAGGGCAGGCTACAATGAGCAGTTCTTC
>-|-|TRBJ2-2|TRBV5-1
CASSLELARTAGELFF
TGCGCCAGCAGCTTGGAGTTAGCCCGAACGGCCGGGGAGCTGTTTTTT
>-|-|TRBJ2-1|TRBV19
CASSIPFTQATYNEQFF
TGTGCCAGTAGTATACCCTTTACTCAAGCTACCTACAATGAGCAGTTCTTC
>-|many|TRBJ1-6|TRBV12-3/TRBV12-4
CASSFRSASPLHF
TGTGCCAGCAGCTTTCGGAGTGCTTCACCCCTCCACTTT
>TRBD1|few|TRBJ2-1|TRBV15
CATSRQGESYNEQFF
TGTGCCACCAGCAGACAGGGGGAGTCCTACAATGAGCAGTTCTTC
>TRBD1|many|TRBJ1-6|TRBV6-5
CASSYRDRGASPLHF
TGTGCCAGCAGTTACCGGGACAGGGGGGCTTCACCCCTCCACTTT
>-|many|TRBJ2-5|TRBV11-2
CASSSGMGAETQYF
TGTGCCAGCAGCTCCGGTATGGGGGCTGAGACCCAGTACTTC
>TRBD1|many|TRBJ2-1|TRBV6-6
CASSYGTANEQFF
TGTGCCAGCAGTTATGGGACAGCCAATGAGCAGTTCTTC
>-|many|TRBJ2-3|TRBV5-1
CASSLGTTTDTQYF
TGCGCCAGCAGCTTGGGGACCACGACGGATACGCAGTATTTT
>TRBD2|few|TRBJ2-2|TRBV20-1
CSASRRERRTGELFF
TGCAGTGCTAGCAGGCGGGAGAGGCGCACCGGGGAGCTGTTTTTT
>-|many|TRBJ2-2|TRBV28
CASTFSNTGELFF
TGTGCCAGCACCTTCTCTAACACCGGGGAGCTGTTTTTT
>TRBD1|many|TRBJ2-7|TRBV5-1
CASSLGQVYEQYF
TGCGCCAGCAGCCTTGGACAGGTCTACGAGCAGTACTTC
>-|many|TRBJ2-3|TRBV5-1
CASSFAGTSTDTQYF
TGCGCCAGCAGCTTCGCGGGAACGAGCACAGATACGCAGTATTTT
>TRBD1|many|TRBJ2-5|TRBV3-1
CASSQGGLRQGGETQYF
TGTGCCAGCAGCCAAGGGGGGCTGCGACAGGGTGGGGAGACCCAGTACTTC
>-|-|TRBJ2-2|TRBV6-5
CASSYVGAGTGELFF
TGTGCCAGCAGTTACGTGGGGGCTGGCACCGGGGAGCTGTTTTTT
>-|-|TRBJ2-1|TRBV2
CASNADNEQFF
TGTGCCAGCAATGCCGACAATGAGCAGTTCTTC
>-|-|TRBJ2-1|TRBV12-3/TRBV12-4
CASSLNGGPATANEQFF
TGTGCCAGCAGTTTAAATGGGGGCCCGGCGACAGCCAATGAGCAGTTCTTC
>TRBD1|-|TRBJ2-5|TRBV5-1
CASSLAGTGSETQYF
TGCGCCAGCAGCTTGGCCGGGACAGGGTCAGAGACCCAGTACTTC
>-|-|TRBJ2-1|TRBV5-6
CASSARVWDGGSYNEQFF
TGTGCCAGCAGCGCTAGGGTGTGGGACGGGGGCTCCTACAATGAGCAGTTCTTC
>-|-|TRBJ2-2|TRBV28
CAGRGAGSNTGELFF
TGTGCCGGAAGGGGGGCGGGTTCGAACACCGGGGAGCTGTTTTTT
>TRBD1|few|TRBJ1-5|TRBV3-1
CASSDRDSNQPQHF
TGTGCCAGCAGCGACAGGGACAGCAATCAGCCCCAGCATTTT
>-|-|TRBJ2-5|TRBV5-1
CASGYRHGAQETQYF
TGCGCCAGCGGCTACCGACACGGGGCCCAAGAGACCCAGTACTTC
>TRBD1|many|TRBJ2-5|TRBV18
CASSPSRTGGQETQYF
TGTGCCAGCTCACCCTCGCGGACAGGGGGTCAAGAGACCCAGTACTTC
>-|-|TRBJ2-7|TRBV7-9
CASTLLNSYEQYF
TGTGCCAGCACCCTGTTGAACAGCTACGAGCAGTACTTC
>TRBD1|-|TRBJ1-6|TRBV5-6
CASSLWTGAGNSPLHF
TGTGCCAGCAGCTTGTGGACAGGGGCCGGTAATTCACCCCTCCACTTT
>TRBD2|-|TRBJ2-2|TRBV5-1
CASSSARASGITGELFF
TGCGCCAGCAGCTCGGCGCGTGCTAGCGGGATCACCGGGGAGCTGTTTTTT
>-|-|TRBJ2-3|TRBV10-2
CASSEVSADTQYF
TGCGCCAGCAGTGAGGTCTCCGCGGATACGCAGTATTTT
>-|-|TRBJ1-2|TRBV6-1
CASRADSDGYTF
TGTGCCAGCAGAGCTGACAGTGACGGCTACACCTTC
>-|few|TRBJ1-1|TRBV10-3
CAISVKGPNTEAFF
TGTGCCATCAGTGTGAAGGGCCCGAACACTGAAGCTTTCTTT
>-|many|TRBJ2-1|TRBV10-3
CAISEEYNEQFF
TGTGCCATCAGTGAGGAGTACAATGAGCAGTTCTTC
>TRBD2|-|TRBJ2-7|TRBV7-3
CASSLRPLGSGMPYEQYF
TGTGCCAGCAGCTTAAGACCTCTAGGTAGCGGGATGCCCTACGAGCAGTACTTC
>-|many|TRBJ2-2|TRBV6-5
CASSYSPGNTGELFF
TGTGCCAGCAGTTACTCTCCAGGAAACACCGGGGAGCTGTTTTTT
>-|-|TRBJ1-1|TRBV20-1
CSATPGNTEAFF
TGCAGTGCTACTCCAGGGAACACTGAAGCTTTCTTT
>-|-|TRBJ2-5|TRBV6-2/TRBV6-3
CASSSSTVGTQYF
TGTGCCAGCAGTTCTAGCACGGTGGGGACCCAGTACTTC
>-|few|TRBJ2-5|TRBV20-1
CSASVPGAETQYF
TGCAGTGCTAGTGTTCCGGGAGCGGAGACCCAGTACTTC
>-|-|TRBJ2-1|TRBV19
CATGTLGYNEQFF
TGTGCCACTGGGACCCTGGGGTACAATGAGCAGTTCTTC
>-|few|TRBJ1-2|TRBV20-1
CAKWRGTDDGYTF
TGCGCTAAGTGGAGGGGTACGGATGATGGCTACACCTTC
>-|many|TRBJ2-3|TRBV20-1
CSATPGTHTDTQYF
TGCAGTGCTACTCCCGGGACGCACACAGATACGCAGTATTTT
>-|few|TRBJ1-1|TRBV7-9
CASSPRTRVPEAFF
TGTGCCAGCAGCCCGAGGACCCGGGTCCCTGAAGCTTTCTTT
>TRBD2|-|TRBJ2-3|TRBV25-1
CASSETSGGTDTQYF
TGTGCCAGCAGTGAGACTAGCGGGGGCACAGATACGCAGTATTTT
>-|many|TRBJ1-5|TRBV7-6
CASSLVAGATGQPQHF
TGTGCCAGCAGCTTAGTGGCAGGGGCCACGGGTCAGCCCCAGCATTTT
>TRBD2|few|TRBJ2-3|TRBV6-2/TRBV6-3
CASSSFSGASTDTQYF
TGTGCCAGCAGTTCCTTTAGCGGGGCTAGCACAGATACGCAGTATTTT
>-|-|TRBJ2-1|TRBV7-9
CASSRADYEQFF
TGTGCCAGCAGCAGGGCGGATTATGAGCAGTTCTTC
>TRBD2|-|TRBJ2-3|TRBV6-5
CASSYIGGGGSDTQYF
TGTGCCAGCAGTTACATAGGCGGGGGGGGATCAGATACGCAGTATTTT
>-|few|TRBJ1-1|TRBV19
CASKQRGPSTPNTEAFF
TGTGCCAGTAAACAGAGGGGACCCTCAACACCGAACACTGAAGCTTTCTTT
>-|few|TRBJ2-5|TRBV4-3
CASSQAGLLGQETQYF
TGCGCCAGCAGCCAAGCGGGACTCCTGGGGCAAGAGACCCAGTACTTC
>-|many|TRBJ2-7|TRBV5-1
CASSDQGPYEQYF
TGCGCCAGCAGCGATCAGGGCCCCTACGAGCAGTACTTC
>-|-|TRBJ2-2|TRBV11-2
CASSLSFAGELFF
TGTGCCAGCAGCTTATCGTTCGCCGGGGAGCTGTTTTTT
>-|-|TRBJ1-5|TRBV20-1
CSARLPSRDTSYSNQPQHF
TGCAGTGCTAGACTTCCCTCCCGGGACACCTCCTATAGCAATCAGCCCCAGCATTTT
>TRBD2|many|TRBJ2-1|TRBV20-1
CSASWVAGASYNEQFF
TGCAGTGCTAGCTGGGTAGCGGGAGCCTCCTACAATGAGCAGTTCTTC
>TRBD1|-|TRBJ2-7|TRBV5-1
CASSFVGQPIEQYF
TGCGCCAGCAGCTTTGTGGGACAGCCCATTGAGCAGTACTTC
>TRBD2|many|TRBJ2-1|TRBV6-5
CASSYSPPESAGPYNEQFF
TGTGCCAGCAGTTACTCCCCCCCTGAATCAGCGGGACCCTACAATGAGCAGTTCTTC
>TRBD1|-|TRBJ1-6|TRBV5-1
CASSLGQGKSPLHF
TGCGCCAGCAGCTTGGGACAGGGTAAATCACCCCTCCACTTT
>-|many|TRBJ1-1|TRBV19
CASSMGHLNTEAFF
TGTGCCAGTAGTATGGGACACCTGAACACTGAAGCTTTCTTT
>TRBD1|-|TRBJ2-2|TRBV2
CASTELQGGQGEDGELFF
TGTGCCAGCACCGAACTTCAGGGGGGACAGGGGGAAGACGGGGAGCTGTTTTTT